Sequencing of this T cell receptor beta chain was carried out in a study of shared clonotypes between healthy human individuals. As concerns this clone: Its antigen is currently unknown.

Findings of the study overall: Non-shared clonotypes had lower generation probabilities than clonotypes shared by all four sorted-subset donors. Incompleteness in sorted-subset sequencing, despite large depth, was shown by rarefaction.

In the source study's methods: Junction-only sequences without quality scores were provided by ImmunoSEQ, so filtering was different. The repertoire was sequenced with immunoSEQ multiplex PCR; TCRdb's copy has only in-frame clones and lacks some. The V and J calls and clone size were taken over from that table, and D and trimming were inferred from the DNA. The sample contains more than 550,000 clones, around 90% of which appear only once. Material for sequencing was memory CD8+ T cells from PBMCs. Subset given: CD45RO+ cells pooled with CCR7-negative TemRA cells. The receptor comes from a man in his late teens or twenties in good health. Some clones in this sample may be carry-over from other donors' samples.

Here the CDR3 DNA reads TGTGCCAGCAGCCTTAGGACAGGGGAAAGGGAGGATGGCTACACCTTC. This gives the protein CASSLRTGEREDGYTF. V and J are TRBV5-8 and TRBJ1-2; 9 bases are shared with TRBD1. The length of the CDR3 is 16 residues. Germline V CDR1 and CDR2: SGHTS, YDEGEE. V shed 4 bases and J 6 bases; nucleotides not matched to a gene: 13. Full variable domain (missing parts from reference TRBV5-8 and TRBJ1-2): EAGVTQSPTHLIKTRGQQATLRCSPISGHTSVYWYQQALGLGLQFLLWYDEGEERNRGNFPPRFSGRQFPNYSSELNVNALELEDSALYLCASSLRTGEREDGYTFGSGTRLTVV.